Each of the 2 T cell receptor beta chains below was sequenced from the same sample in a study of T cell responses to AZD1222 COVID-19 vaccine. Using immunoSEQ multiplex PCR, the repertoire was profiled, and TCRdb retains in-frame clones only, with some absent. The sample has tens of thousands of clones; about four fifths are singletons. Material: peripheral blood, obtained 28 days after the second AZD1222 dose. Every receptor here comes from an adult who received the AZD1222 COVID-19 vaccine.

This clone was found once. The CDR3 region is CARSQRQRRPNYGYTF. The CDR3 coding sequence is TGTGCCAGAAGCCAGAGACAGAGACGACCTAACTATGGCTACACCTTC. The V gene is TRBV5-3, the J gene TRBJ1-2, with D possibly matching TRBD1 (5 bases). TRBV5-3 is placed among ORFs of uncertain function. V was pared by 4 bases and J by 0 bases, with 16 bases between. The CDR3 has 16 amino acids.

The chain links TRBV9 to TRBJ1-1, with D hard to call. V was clipped by 1 base and J by 1 base, with 8 bases between them. The CDR3 is 14 residues long. Germline values: CDR1 SGDLS, CDR2 YYNGEE. CDR3 in amino acids: CASSVIGGNTEAFF. CDR3 DNA: TGTGCCAGCAGCGTAATAGGAGGGAACACTGAAGCTTTCTTT.